This T cell receptor beta chain is drawn from a study of early T cells in non-severe SARS-CoV-2 infection. Overall study findings and caveats: Sequences matched to VDJdb favored anti-spike CD8 responses, while private and CD4 specificities were missed.

This CDR3 has 13 residues. Germline CDR1 is MGHDK and CDR2 is SYGVNS. Trimming removed 6 bases from V and 2 bases from J, with 10 bases in between. Individual cDNA molecules were tagged with unique molecular identifiers. Each CDR3 protein is one row after TCRdb ran MiXCR on the 5' RACE reads. Of 42,000 or so distinct CDR3 sequences in the sample, around a tenth were seen once. In this sample, this clonotype turned up many times. The antigen remains undetermined. The gene calls are TRBV25-1 and TRBJ1-1; D gene unclear. This TCR came from an adult who was a healthcare worker with PCR-confirmed SARS-CoV-2 infection or an uninfected control (not recorded which). The sequencing sample was made of whole blood. The CDR3 coding sequence is TGTGCCAGCAGGCGCTGGGATAACACTGAAGCTTTCTTT. Protein product: CASRRWDNTEAFF. The full variable domain, rest sourced from reference TRBV25-1 and TRBJ1-1, is EADIYQTPRYLVIGTGKKITLECSQTMGHDKMYWYQQDPGMELHLIHYSYGVNSTEKGDLSSESTVSRIRTEHFPLTLESARPSHTSQYLCASRRWDNTEAFFGQGTRLTVV.